This entry lists 22 T cell receptor beta chains sequenced from one sample in a study of graft-versus-host responses after intestinal transplantation. Only in-frame clones appear in the TCRdb table, and some are missing; sequencing was by immunoSEQ multiplex PCR. The data show 65,000 to 90,000 clones, with roughly 90% seen just once and roughly 0.44% held by the top ten. These receptors have no identified antigens. The sample here was unstimulated CD8+ T cells sorted from spleen or lymph node cells, taken before transplant. The receptor source for this set is a human donor who was the organ donor for an intestinal transplant.

The rearrangement links TRBV27 to TRBJ1-4; D uncertain. Germline CDR1 MNHEY, CDR2 SMNVEV (reference sequence). The CDR3 contains 14 residues. The ends were cut back, 3 bases at V and 0 bases at J, with 5 bases in the middle. The CDR3 DNA sequence: TGTGCCAGCAGTTTTTCAGCAACTAATGAAAAACTGTTTTTT. This sequence encodes CASSFSATNEKLFF.

The chain combines TRBV7-9 with TRBJ2-7; weak D call: TRBD2 (6 bases). Trimming shortened V by 1 base and J by 2 bases, and 24 bases separated the two germline ends. CDR1 is SEHNR, CDR2 FQNEAQ, per germline (reference sequence). There are 19 residues in the CDR3. CDR3 loop: CASSLGTSLGLRQAYEQYF. The CDR3 nucleotides are TGTGCCAGCAGCTTAGGGACAAGCCTGGGACTCCGTCAAGCCTACGAGCAGTACTTC. The complete variable domain, with remaining parts taken from reference TRBV7-9 and TRBJ2-7, reads DTGVSQNPRHKITKRGQNVTFRCDPISEHNRLYWYRQTLGQGPEFLTYFQNEAQLEKSRLLSDRFSAERPKGSFSTLEIQRTEQGDSAMYLCASSLGTSLGLRQAYEQYFGPGTRLTVT.

The V and J genes are TRBV4-3 and TRBJ1-2; 9 nucleotides agree with TRBD1. Losses at the gene ends were 2 bases for V and 2 bases for J; bases not matched to a gene: 3. The CDR3 runs 15 residues. Germline CDR1 reads LGHNA; CDR2 reads YSLEER. The CDR3 DNA reads TGCGCCAGCAGCCAAAACAGGGGGCAGAACTATGGCTACACCTTC. Its translation is CASSQNRGQNYGYTF.

The gene calls are TRBV19 and TRBJ1-5; 8 bases are shared with TRBD1. The junction had 8 bases not matched to a gene; V was cut back by 4 bases and J by 3 bases. From germline, CDR1 is LNHDA and CDR2 SQIVND (reference sequence). The CDR3 runs to 16 residues. The CDR3 spells CASSTVTGGPNQPQHF. CDR3 nucleotide sequence: TGTGCCAGTAGTACTGTCACAGGGGGGCCCAATCAGCCCCAGCATTTT.

V and J are TRBV13 and TRBJ1-2; no reliable D call. Per the germline V gene, CDR1 is PRHDT and CDR2 is FYEKMQ (reference sequence). V lost 2 bases, J lost 8 bases, and 12 bases lay in between. CDR3 length equals 13 residues. CDR3 sequence reads: CASSLMAVSGYTF. In nucleotides, the CDR3 is TGTGCCAGCAGCTTAATGGCGGTCTCGGGCTACACCTTC.

The gene calls are TRBV5-1 and TRBJ2-7, with TRBD2 matching 9 bases. V dropped 1 base and J dropped 5; count of bases not matched to a gene: 4. CDR1 is SGHRS and CDR2 is YFSETQ in the germline V gene. CDR3 size: 14 residues. The chain's CDR3 is CASSLMLAGDEQYF. The CDR3 nucleotides read TGCGCCAGCAGCTTGATGTTAGCGGGGGACGAGCAGTACTTC.

This chain joins TRBV13 and TRBJ1-2; TRBD1 aligns across 8 bases. Trimming cost V 5 bases and J 0 bases; bases outside gene matches: 8. Germline CDR1 PRHDT, CDR2 FYEKMQ (reference sequence). The CDR3 runs to 16 residues. As DNA, the CDR3 is TGTGCCAGCAGCCTATCCGACAGGGGATCTAACTATGGCTACACCTTC. This sequence encodes CASSLSDRGSNYGYTF.

For the CDR3, the DNA is TGTGCCAGCAGAGGACAGGGGGCTGTCACCGGGGAGCTGTTTTTT. Amino acid sequence: CASRGQGAVTGELFF. The V gene is TRBV9, the J gene TRBJ2-2; 11 nucleotides agree with TRBD1. The V gene's germline CDR1 is SGDLS and CDR2 YYNGEE. J gave up 4 bases and V 5 bases, and 4 bases lay outside the gene matches. The length of the CDR3 is 15 residues.

In its sample, this clone was seen once. The V and J genes are TRBV4-1 and TRBJ1-4; D is unresolved. CDR1 and CDR2 (germline): MGHRA, YSYEKL. Trimming took off 0 bases at V and 4 bases at J, with 15 bases between the two ends. CDR3 length: 17 residues. The CDR3 nucleotides are TGCGCCAGCAGCCAAGATCAGCGTGAAGGATATAATGAAAAACTGTTTTTT. This codes for CASSQDQREGYNEKLFF.

The chain has TRBV4-1 and TRBJ2-2; D is unclear. Germline CDR1 is MGHRA and CDR2 is YSYEKL. V was clipped by 3 bases and J by 6 bases, with 8 bases between them. The CDR3 is 13 residues long. The CDR3 DNA sequence: TGCGCCAGCAGCCACCCCTCCCCCGGGGAGCTGTTTTTT. Translation gives CASSHPSPGELFF.

The CDR3 coding sequence is TGTGCCAGCAGTTTGTCGGCCCGGAGTGAGCAGTTCTTC. It yields the protein CASSLSARSEQFF. The V gene is TRBV28, the J gene TRBJ2-1; D is uncertain. The CDR3 consists of 13 residues. CDR1 is MDHEN, CDR2 SYDVKM, per germline. The ends were cut back, 3 bases at V and 9 bases at J, with 12 bases in the middle.

The chain employs TRBV4-2 and TRBJ1-3; maybe TRBD1 (5 bases). The CDR3 runs to 15 residues. From germline, CDR1 is LGHNA and CDR2 YNFKEQ. With 3 bases removed from V and 4 bases from J, the gap between germline ends came to 13 bases. The chain's CDR3 is CASSHIETEGNTIYF. CDR3 coding DNA: TGTGCCAGCAGCCATATAGAGACAGAGGGAAACACCATATATTTT.

A note on this clone: At the DNA level, this CDR3 is encoded by other sequences in the same sample as well. The chain recombines TRBV7-9 with TRBJ1-6; no definite D call. This CDR3 is 14 amino acids long. The germline V and J ends were trimmed by 5 bases and 7 bases, with 12 bases remaining between them. CDR1 and CDR2 from the germline V gene are SEHNR and FQNEAQ (reference sequence). This CDR3 reads CASSPPGLNSPLHF. CDR3 bases: TGTGCCAGCAGCCCTCCTGGCCTGAATTCACCCCTCCACTTT.

This clone came up a few times. V is TRBV19 and J is TRBJ2-1; 7 bases match TRBD1. Trimming cost V 5 bases and J 6 bases; bases outside gene matches: 4. Germline CDR1 reads LNHDA; CDR2 reads SQIVND (reference sequence). This CDR3 contains 13 residues. CDR3 bases: TGTGCCAGTAGTCTGAGACAGGGCAATGAGCAGTTCTTC. It is translated as CASSLRQGNEQFF.

The CDR3 here is CASSSGMGGSYNSPLHF. For the CDR3, the DNA is TGTGCCAGCAGCTCAGGGATGGGGGGAAGTTATAATTCACCCCTCCACTTT. The gene calls are TRBV28 and TRBJ1-6; possible D gene TRBD1, 5 bases. V lost 6 bases and J lost 4, with 19 bases in between. In germline, CDR1 is MDHEN, CDR2 SYDVKM. This CDR3 contains 17 residues.

V and J are TRBV7-9 and TRBJ2-2; no firm D call. The CDR3 covers 17 residues. CDR1 is SEHNR and CDR2 is FQNEAQ in the germline V gene (reference sequence). Deletions cut 4 bases from V and 3 bases from J, with 18 bases between. CDR3 sequence (DNA): TGTGCCAGCAGCTCCTGGGTGATTGACACGTACACCGGGGAGCTGTTTTTT. Translated, it gives CASSSWVIDTYTGELFF.

The chain joins TRBV9 to TRBJ1-1; D ambiguous. From germline, CDR1 is SGDLS and CDR2 YYNGEE. The CDR3 runs to 14 residues. V was clipped by 0 bases and J by 0 bases, with 6 bases between them. CDR3 bases: TGTGCCAGCAGCGTAGCCGTAATGAACACTGAAGCTTTCTTT. Amino acid sequence: CASSVAVMNTEAFF.

This chain connects TRBV27 to TRBJ1-1; D call uncertain. Trimming took off 2 bases at V and 0 bases at J, with 7 bases between the two ends. Germline V gene lookup returns CDR1 MNHEY and CDR2 SMNVEV (reference sequence). This CDR3 region has 14 residues. The CDR3 is CASSLATVNTEAFF. The CDR3 DNA follows: TGTGCCAGCAGTTTAGCGACTGTGAACACTGAAGCTTTCTTT.

The V and J genes are TRBV27 and TRBJ2-5; 9 bases fit TRBD1. The end of the DNA fits TRBJ2-7 better, so the J call may be wrong. The CDR3 length is 15 residues. The germline V gene encodes CDR1 MNHEY and CDR2 SMNVEV (reference sequence). For the CDR3, the DNA is TGTGCCAGCAGTTGGACGGGGACAGGGTGGTACGAGCAGTACTTC. Its protein product is CASSWTGTGWYEQYF.

The V and J genes are TRBV7-9 and TRBJ2-5, with unresolved D. Matching the DNA end better, TRBJ2-7 makes the J call doubtful. The CDR3 runs 13 residues. Germline loops: CDR1 SEHNR, CDR2 FQNEAQ (reference sequence). Here the CDR3 reads CASSQRSLYEQYF. As DNA, the CDR3 is TGTGCCAGCAGCCAGAGGTCCTTGTACGAGCAGTACTTC.

This sequence joins TRBV5-1 and TRBJ1-1; 7 bases fit TRBD1. The V segment lost 4 bases and the J segment 3 bases; nucleotides outside the gene matches: 6. Germline CDR1 and CDR2: SGHRS and YFSETQ. The CDR3 spans 14 residues. CDR3 amino acids: CASSPTGKYTEAFF. As DNA, the CDR3 is TGCGCCAGCAGCCCGACAGGGAAGTACACTGAAGCTTTCTTT.

This sequence joins TRBV4-1 and TRBJ1-1; D may be TRBD1 (5 bases). Trimming cost V 0 bases and J 7 bases, with 12 bases left between them. Germline CDR1 reads MGHRA; CDR2 reads YSYEKL. The CDR3 spans 14 residues. The CDR3 nucleotides are TGCGCCAGCAGCCAAGAACCAGGGTGGATTGAAGCTTTCTTT. It is translated as CASSQEPGWIEAFF.